This T cell receptor (beta chain) comes out of a study of response to subunit inactivated influenza vaccine. Via MiXCR, TCRdb re-called the RT-PCR reads, giving one row per CDR3 protein. Of hundreds of thousands of distinct CDR3 sequences in the sample, approximately 17% were seen once. Germline CDR1 DFQATT, CDR2 SNEGSKA (reference sequence). The CDR3 contains 16 residues. Between the trimmed V and J ends, which lost 0 bases and 0 bases, there was a span of 9 bases. In its sample, this clonotype was seen a few times. Its antigen is unidentified. Overall study findings and caveats: That few new T cells are recruited by each seasonal influenza vaccination was the authors' suggestion.

The receptor comes from a man between 50 and 69 years old who received an inactivated influenza vaccine. The rearrangement joins TRBV20-1 to TRBJ1-6, with a tentative D call TRBD1 (6 bases). Sample: CD4+ T cells sorted from PBMCs, taken roughly 24 months after vaccination. The CDR3 sequence is CSARDDRSSYNSPLHF. CDR3 nucleotide sequence: TGCAGTGCTAGAGACGACAGGAGCTCCTATAATTCACCCCTCCACTTT.